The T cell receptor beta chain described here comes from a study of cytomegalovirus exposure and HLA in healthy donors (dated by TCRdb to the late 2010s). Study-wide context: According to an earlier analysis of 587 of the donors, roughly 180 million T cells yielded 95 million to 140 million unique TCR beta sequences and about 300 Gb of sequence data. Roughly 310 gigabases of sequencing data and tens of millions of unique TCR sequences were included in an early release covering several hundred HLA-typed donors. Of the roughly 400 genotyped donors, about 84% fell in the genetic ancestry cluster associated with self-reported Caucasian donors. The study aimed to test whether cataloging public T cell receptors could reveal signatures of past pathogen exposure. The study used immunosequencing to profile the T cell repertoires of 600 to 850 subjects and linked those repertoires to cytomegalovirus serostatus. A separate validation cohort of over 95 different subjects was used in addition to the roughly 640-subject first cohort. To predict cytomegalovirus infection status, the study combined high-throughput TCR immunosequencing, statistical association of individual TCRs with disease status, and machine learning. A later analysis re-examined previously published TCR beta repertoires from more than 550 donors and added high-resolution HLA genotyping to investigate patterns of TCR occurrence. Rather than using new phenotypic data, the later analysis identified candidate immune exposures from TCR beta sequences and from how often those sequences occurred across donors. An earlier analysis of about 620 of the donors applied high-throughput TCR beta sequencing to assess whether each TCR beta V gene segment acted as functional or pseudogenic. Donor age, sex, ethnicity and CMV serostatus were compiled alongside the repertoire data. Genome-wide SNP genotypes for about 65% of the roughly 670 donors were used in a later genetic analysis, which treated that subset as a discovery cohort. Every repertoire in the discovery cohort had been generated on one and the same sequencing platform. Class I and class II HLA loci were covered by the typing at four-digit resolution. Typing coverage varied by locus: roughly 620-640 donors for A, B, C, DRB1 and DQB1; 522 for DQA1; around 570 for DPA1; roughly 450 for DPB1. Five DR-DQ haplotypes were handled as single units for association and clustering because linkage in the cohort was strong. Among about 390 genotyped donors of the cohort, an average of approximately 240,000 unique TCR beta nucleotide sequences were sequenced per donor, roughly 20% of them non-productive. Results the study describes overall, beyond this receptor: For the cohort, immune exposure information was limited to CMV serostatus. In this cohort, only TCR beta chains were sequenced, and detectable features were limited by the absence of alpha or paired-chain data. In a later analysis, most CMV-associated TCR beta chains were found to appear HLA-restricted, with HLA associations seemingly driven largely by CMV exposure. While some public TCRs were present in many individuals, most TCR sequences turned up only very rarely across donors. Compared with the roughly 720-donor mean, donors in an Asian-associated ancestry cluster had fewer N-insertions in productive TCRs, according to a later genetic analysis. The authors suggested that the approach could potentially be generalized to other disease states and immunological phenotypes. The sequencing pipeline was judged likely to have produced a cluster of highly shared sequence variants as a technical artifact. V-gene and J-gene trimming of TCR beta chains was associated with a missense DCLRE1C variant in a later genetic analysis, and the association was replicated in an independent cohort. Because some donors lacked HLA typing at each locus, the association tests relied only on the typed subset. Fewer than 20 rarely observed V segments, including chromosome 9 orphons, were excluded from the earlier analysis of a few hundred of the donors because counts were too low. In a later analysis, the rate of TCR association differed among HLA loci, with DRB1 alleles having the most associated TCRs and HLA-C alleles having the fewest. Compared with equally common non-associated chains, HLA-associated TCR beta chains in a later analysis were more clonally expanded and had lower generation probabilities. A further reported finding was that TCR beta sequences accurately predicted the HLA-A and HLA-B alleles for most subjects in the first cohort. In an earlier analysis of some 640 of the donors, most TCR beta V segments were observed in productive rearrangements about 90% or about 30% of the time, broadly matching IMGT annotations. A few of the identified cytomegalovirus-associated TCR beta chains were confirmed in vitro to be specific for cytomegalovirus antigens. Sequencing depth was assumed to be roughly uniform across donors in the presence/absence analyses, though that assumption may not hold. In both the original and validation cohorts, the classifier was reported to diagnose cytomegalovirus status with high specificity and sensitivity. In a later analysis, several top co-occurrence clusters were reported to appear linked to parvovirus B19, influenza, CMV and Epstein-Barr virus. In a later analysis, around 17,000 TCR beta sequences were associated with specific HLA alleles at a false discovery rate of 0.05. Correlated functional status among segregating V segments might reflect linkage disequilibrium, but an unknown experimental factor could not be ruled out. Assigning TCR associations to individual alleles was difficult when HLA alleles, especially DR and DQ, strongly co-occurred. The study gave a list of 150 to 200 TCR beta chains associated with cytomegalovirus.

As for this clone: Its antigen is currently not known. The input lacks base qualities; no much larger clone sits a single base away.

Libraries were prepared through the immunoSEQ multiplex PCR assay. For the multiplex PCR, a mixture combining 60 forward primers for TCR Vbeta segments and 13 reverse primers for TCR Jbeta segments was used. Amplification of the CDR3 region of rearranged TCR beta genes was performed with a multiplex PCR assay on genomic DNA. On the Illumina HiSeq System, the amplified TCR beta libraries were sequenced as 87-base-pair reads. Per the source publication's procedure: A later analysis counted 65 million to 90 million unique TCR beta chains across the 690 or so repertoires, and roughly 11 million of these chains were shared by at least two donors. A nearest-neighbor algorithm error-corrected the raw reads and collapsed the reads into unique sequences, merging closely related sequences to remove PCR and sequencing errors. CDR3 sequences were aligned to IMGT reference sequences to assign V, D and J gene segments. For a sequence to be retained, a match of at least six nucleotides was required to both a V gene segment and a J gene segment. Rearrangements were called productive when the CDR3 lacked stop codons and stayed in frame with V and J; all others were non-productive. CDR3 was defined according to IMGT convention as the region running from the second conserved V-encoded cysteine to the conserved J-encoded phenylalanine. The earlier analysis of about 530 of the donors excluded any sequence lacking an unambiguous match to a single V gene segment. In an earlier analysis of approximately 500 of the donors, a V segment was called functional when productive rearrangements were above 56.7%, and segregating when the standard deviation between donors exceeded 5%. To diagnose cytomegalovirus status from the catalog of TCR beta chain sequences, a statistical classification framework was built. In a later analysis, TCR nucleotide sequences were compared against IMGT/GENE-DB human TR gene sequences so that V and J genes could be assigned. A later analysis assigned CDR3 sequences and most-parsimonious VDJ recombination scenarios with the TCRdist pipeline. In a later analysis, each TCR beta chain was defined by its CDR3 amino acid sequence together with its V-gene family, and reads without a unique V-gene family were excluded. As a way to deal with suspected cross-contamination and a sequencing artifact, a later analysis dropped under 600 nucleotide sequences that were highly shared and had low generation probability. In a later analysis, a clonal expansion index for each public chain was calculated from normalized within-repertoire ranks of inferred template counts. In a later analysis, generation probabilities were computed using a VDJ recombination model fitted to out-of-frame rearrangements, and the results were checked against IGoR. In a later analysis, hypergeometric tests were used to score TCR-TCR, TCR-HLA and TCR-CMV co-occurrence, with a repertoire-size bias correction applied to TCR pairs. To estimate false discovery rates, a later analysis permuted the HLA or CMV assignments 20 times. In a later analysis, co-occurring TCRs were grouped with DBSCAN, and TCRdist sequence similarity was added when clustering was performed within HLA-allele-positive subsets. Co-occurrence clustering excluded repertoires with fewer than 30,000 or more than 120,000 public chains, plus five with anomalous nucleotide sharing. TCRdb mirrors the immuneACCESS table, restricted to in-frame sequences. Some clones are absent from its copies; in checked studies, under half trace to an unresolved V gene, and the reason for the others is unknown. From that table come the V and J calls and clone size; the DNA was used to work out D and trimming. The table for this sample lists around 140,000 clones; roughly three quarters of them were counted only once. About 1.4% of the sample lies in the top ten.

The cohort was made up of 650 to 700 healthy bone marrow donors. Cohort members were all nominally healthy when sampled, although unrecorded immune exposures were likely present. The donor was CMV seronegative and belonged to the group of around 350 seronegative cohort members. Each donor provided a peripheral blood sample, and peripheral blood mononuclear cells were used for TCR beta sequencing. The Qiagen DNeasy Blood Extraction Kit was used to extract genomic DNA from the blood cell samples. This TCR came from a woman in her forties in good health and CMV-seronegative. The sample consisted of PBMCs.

The CDR3 protein sequence reads: CASSEVTGGRHQPQHF. The DNA sequence is as follows: TGTGCCAGCAGTGAAGTAACAGGGGGCAGGCATCAGCCCCAGCATTTT. The V and J segments used are TRBV6-1 and TRBJ1-5, and 9 junctional nucleotides match TRBD1. CDR1 and CDR2 (MNHNS, SASEGT) derive from the germline V gene. V is cut back by 1 base and J by 5 bases, with 6 bases in the junction unmatched. The CDR3 has 16 amino acids, counting the end cysteine and phenylalanine. The CDR3 DNA has 48 bases and is translated from base 1.